This TCR beta chain was captured in a study of blood T cells in healthy people across ages. A sample-barcoded 5' primer and a J-beta primer mix were used in a second PCR of about 6 to 11 cycles. TCRdb reprocessed the 5' RACE reads with MiXCR, giving one entry per CDR3 protein. Among approximately 850,000 distinct CDR3 sequences listed, about three fifths were seen once. Healthy individuals of Caucasian origin from Russia, aged 6 to 90, served as donors. Samples had at least 6.5 million PBMCs isolated from them. Trimming left V 3 bases short and J 0 bases short, with 12 bases between. The CDR3 runs 15 residues. Germline V gene lookup returns CDR1 MNHEY and CDR2 SVGEGT.

Sequencing was done on a sample of blood. V gene TRBV6-2 or TRBV6-3 combines with J gene TRBJ2-7; D could derive from TRBD1 or TRBD2 (5 bases each). This clonotype originated in a man aged 25-45 years in good health. The CDR3 sequence: CASSYSSGHSYEQYF. CDR3 nucleotide sequence: TGTGCCAGCAGTTATAGCAGCGGACACTCCTACGAGCAGTACTTC.